These T cell receptor beta chains were read from a single sample in a study of identical twins. TCRdb fed the 5' RACE reads into MiXCR, producing one record per CDR3 protein. The table includes fewer than 500,000 distinct CDR3 sequences, approximately 15% detected once. This sample also appeared in a second study, on yellow fever vaccine responses in identical twins.

The material sequenced was CD4+ T cells sorted from blood. Receptors originate from a woman between 18 and 29 years old in good health. The CDR3 runs from the conserved cysteine through the conserved F or W. D genes are given only for firm matches. A clone size is listed for some rows: how often the clone was seen (once, few, many), or a class if it is expanded.

j_gene,v_gene,abundance,d_gene,len,CDR3aa,CDR3nt
TRBJ2-6,TRBV4-3,-,TRBD2,19,CASSQVPSGAHSGANVLTF,TGCGCCAGCAGCCAAGTCCCTAGCGGGGCCCACTCTGGGGCCAACGTCCTGACTTTC
TRBJ2-1,TRBV5-4,-,TRBD2,15,CASMGATSGGNEQFF,TGTGCCAGCATGGGGGCGACTAGCGGGGGAAATGAGCAGTTCTTC
TRBJ2-3,TRBV6-5,-,-,14,CASSWQASTDTQYF,TGTGCCAGCAGTTGGCAGGCTAGCACAGATACGCAGTATTTT
TRBJ2-7,TRBV27,-,-,14,CASSWAGNPYEQYF,TGTGCCAGCAGTTGGGCGGGTAACCCCTACGAGCAGTACTTC
TRBJ1-5,TRBV2,many,-,13,CASSLESNQPQHF,TGTGCCAGCAGCCTTGAGAGCAATCAGCCCCAGCATTTT
TRBJ2-7,TRBV4-2,few,TRBD2,16,CASSQDQGLAGYEQYF,TGTGCCAGCAGCCAAGATCAAGGACTAGCGGGGTACGAGCAGTACTTC
TRBJ2-5,TRBV12-3/TRBV12-4,many,TRBD1,14,CASSRGTAQETQYF,TGTGCCAGCAGCCGTGGGACAGCCCAAGAGACCCAGTACTTC
TRBJ1-4,TRBV30,-,-,14,CAWRIRGADEKLFF,TGTGCCTGGAGAATCCGGGGAGCTGATGAAAAACTGTTTTTT
TRBJ2-7,TRBV20-1,-,-,13,CSARDPYAYEQYF,TGCAGTGCTAGAGACCCCTATGCCTACGAGCAGTACTTC
TRBJ2-3,TRBV20-1,-,-,15,CSAQRAVVVTDTQYF,TGCAGTGCCCAACGTGCGGTCGTGGTTACAGATACGCAGTATTTT
TRBJ2-1,TRBV7-2,-,-,14,CASSLEGLTNEQFF,TGTGCCAGCAGCTTAGAGGGCTTGACTAATGAGCAGTTCTTC
TRBJ2-4,TRBV28,-,TRBD1,14,CASTASDRGDIQYF,TGTGCCAGCACTGCATCGGACAGGGGGGACATTCAGTACTTC
TRBJ1-2,TRBV12-3/TRBV12-4,-,-,12,CASTLANYGYTF,TGTGCCAGCACCCTGGCTAACTATGGCTACACCTTC
TRBJ1-6,TRBV5-1,-,TRBD1,14,CASSLVDRATPLHF,TGCGCCAGCAGCTTGGTTGACAGGGCTACACCCCTCCACTTT
TRBJ2-7,TRBV30,few,-,12,CAWRGFSYEQYF,TGTGCCTGGAGAGGCTTCTCCTACGAGCAGTACTTC
TRBJ2-7,TRBV6-1,-,-,13,CASSETQGYEQYF,TGTGCCAGCAGTGAAACTCAGGGCTACGAGCAGTACTTC
TRBJ2-7,TRBV12-3/TRBV12-4,-,-,16,CASSLGSRDPSYEQYF,TGTGCCAGCAGTTTAGGGTCCAGGGATCCCTCCTACGAGCAGTACTTC
TRBJ2-2,TRBV2,many,TRBD1,15,CASSVTGVGTGELFF,TGTGCCAGCAGTGTAACAGGGGTGGGCACCGGGGAGCTGTTTTTT
TRBJ2-1,TRBV24-1,-,TRBD1,16,CATSDSRQGVYNEQFF,TGTGCCACCAGTGACTCCCGACAGGGGGTATACAATGAGCAGTTCTTC
TRBJ2-5,TRBV3-1,-,-,12,CASSQLVETQYF,TGTGCCAGCAGCCAATTAGTGGAGACCCAGTACTTC
TRBJ1-5,TRBV6-2/TRBV6-3,few,-,15,CASSTSGGSNQPQHF,TGTGCCAGCAGTACTAGCGGGGGTAGCAATCAGCCCCAGCATTTT
TRBJ1-5,TRBV7-2,-,-,15,CASSLAMAGSQPQHF,TGTGCCAGCAGCTTAGCGATGGCAGGCTCTCAGCCCCAGCATTTT
TRBJ2-3,TRBV12-3/TRBV12-4,-,TRBD2,18,CASIPGLAGGRGGDTQYF,TGTGCCAGCATACCGGGACTAGCGGGAGGCCGGGGAGGAGATACGCAGTATTTT
TRBJ2-3,TRBV24-1,-,-,14,CATSGAGGTDTQYF,TGTGCCACCAGTGGGGCAGGGGGCACAGATACGCAGTATTTT
TRBJ2-6,TRBV19,-,-,15,CASNSKGAGANVLTF,TGTGCCAGTAACTCAAAGGGGGCTGGGGCCAACGTCCTGACTTTC
TRBJ2-7,TRBV20-1,-,-,13,CSASAGTIYEQYF,TGCAGTGCTAGCGCCGGGACGATCTACGAGCAGTACTTC
TRBJ2-5,TRBV20-1,few,TRBD2,15,CSASASGLAGETQYF,TGCAGTGCTAGTGCCTCGGGACTAGCGGGAGAGACCCAGTACTTC
TRBJ2-1,TRBV6-4,-,TRBD2,14,CASSSREGPNEQFF,TGTGCCAGCTCTTCGCGGGAGGGCCCCAATGAGCAGTTCTTC
TRBJ2-3,TRBV11-2,-,-,14,CASSLVYGTDTQYF,TGTGCCAGCAGCTTAGTATACGGGACAGATACGCAGTATTTT
TRBJ1-3,TRBV30,few,-,14,CAWSRDLSGNTIYF,TGTGCCTGGAGTAGGGACCTCTCTGGAAACACCATATATTTT
TRBJ2-3,TRBV4-3,few,-,14,CASSRGLNTDTQYF,TGCGCCAGCAGCCGTGGACTCAACACAGATACGCAGTATTTT
TRBJ2-7,TRBV12-3/TRBV12-4,few,TRBD2,12,CASSRTSLEQYF,TGTGCCAGCAGCCGGACTAGTCTCGAGCAGTACTTC
TRBJ2-7,TRBV6-2/TRBV6-3,-,-,11,CASSRTGEQYF,TGTGCCAGCAGTCGAACCGGTGAGCAGTACTTC
TRBJ2-7,TRBV20-1,few,-,13,CSANYGDYYEQYF,TGCAGTGCGAACTACGGGGATTACTACGAGCAGTACTTC
TRBJ2-1,TRBV5-5,-,-,12,CASRYTGFEQFF,TGTGCCAGCAGATATACAGGGTTTGAGCAGTTCTTC
TRBJ1-1,TRBV6-5,-,TRBD1,12,CASSSWTGEAFF,TGTGCCAGCAGTTCTTGGACAGGTGAAGCTTTCTTT
TRBJ2-7,TRBV12-3/TRBV12-4,many,-,14,CASSFGGALYEQYF,TGTGCCAGCAGTTTCGGTGGGGCTCTCTACGAGCAGTACTTC
TRBJ2-5,TRBV27,-,-,16,CASSLSPGLGKETQYF,TGTGCCAGCAGTTTATCGCCGGGACTGGGGAAAGAGACCCAGTACTTC
TRBJ1-2,TRBV10-3,-,-,13,CAISADSMVGYTF,TGTGCCATCAGTGCGGACAGCATGGTGGGCTACACCTTC
TRBJ2-7,TRBV2,-,TRBD2,15,CASFDPSGIKYEQYF,TGTGCCAGCTTCGACCCTAGCGGAATAAAATACGAGCAGTACTTC
TRBJ1-2,TRBV7-3,-,TRBD1,15,CASSTTGTGVDGYTF,TGTGCCAGCAGCACGACCGGGACAGGGGTGGATGGCTACACCTTC
TRBJ2-3,TRBV12-3/TRBV12-4,many,TRBD1,14,CASSTRQGSSTQYF,TGTGCCAGCAGCACGAGACAGGGGAGCTCGACGCAGTATTTT
TRBJ2-1,TRBV9,-,TRBD2,16,CASSPREGSPYNEQFF,TGTGCCAGCAGCCCCAGGGAGGGGTCCCCCTACAATGAGCAGTTCTTC
TRBJ2-7,TRBV20-1,few,TRBD1,12,CSGTGRHYEQYF,TGCAGTGGGACAGGGCGTCACTACGAGCAGTACTTC
TRBJ1-6,TRBV20-1,-,-,15,CSARDPGAAGSPLHF,TGCAGTGCTAGAGATCCGGGGGCAGCTGGGTCACCCCTCCACTTT
TRBJ2-3,TRBV12-1,few,-,15,CASSFVAGATDTQYF,TGTGCCAGCAGCTTTGTTGCGGGGGCCACAGATACGCAGTATTTT
TRBJ1-2,TRBV6-5,-,TRBD1,15,CASSYSRQGNYGYTF,TGTGCCAGCAGTTACTCGCGACAGGGGAACTATGGCTACACCTTC
TRBJ1-4,TRBV5-1,few,TRBD1,16,CASSTDGQARNEKLFF,TGCGCCAGCAGCACCGATGGACAGGCCCGTAATGAAAAACTGTTTTTT
TRBJ2-5,TRBV6-6,few,-,11,CASTIQETQYF,TGTGCCAGCACCATACAGGAGACCCAGTACTTC
TRBJ2-1,TRBV20-1,many,-,10,CSAQDNEQFF,TGCAGTGCTCAGGACAATGAGCAGTTCTTC
TRBJ2-1,TRBV11-3,-,TRBD2,17,CASSSGNLASGLGEQFF,TGTGCCAGCAGCTCCGGAAATCTCGCTAGCGGGTTAGGGGAGCAGTTCTTC
TRBJ2-3,TRBV28,many,-,13,CASSPYGPDTQYF,TGTGCCAGCAGTCCTTATGGGCCAGATACGCAGTATTTT
TRBJ2-7,TRBV15,-,TRBD2,16,CATSPEGSGSIDEQYF,TGTGCCACCAGTCCCGAAGGTAGCGGGAGCATAGACGAGCAGTACTTC
TRBJ1-1,TRBV11-1,few,TRBD1,18,CASSLALRYRGSVTEAFF,TGTGCCAGCAGCTTAGCGCTCCGATACAGGGGGTCTGTCACTGAAGCTTTCTTT
TRBJ2-2,TRBV2,few,-,13,CASSGSSTGELFF,TGTGCCAGCAGTGGGAGCAGCACCGGGGAGCTGTTTTTT
TRBJ1-5,TRBV28,few,-,14,CASSLLDPNQPQHF,TGTGCCAGCAGTTTACTGGATCCCAATCAGCCCCAGCATTTT
TRBJ2-2,TRBV28,-,-,14,CASSLSGWGGELFF,TGTGCCAGCAGTTTGTCAGGTTGGGGCGGGGAGCTGTTTTTT
TRBJ2-7,TRBV5-5,few,TRBD2,15,CASSLRRGANYEQYF,TGTGCCAGCAGCTTGAGGCGGGGGGCCAACTACGAGCAGTACTTC
TRBJ1-6,TRBV7-8,-,-,17,CASSLVLNPRGYSPLHF,TGTGCCAGCAGCTTAGTTCTGAACCCTCGCGGGTATTCACCCCTCCACTTT